Here is one T cell receptor (beta chain) with its context. With 5 bases removed from V and 1 base from J, the gap between germline ends came to 11 bases. Germline V lookup: CDR1 MNHEY, CDR2 SMNVEV (reference sequence). CDR3 length: 14 amino acids. Sequencing was performed with immunoSEQ multiplex PCR; in TCRdb, only in-frame clones are kept and a portion is missing. Here the sample spans hundreds of thousands of clones, approximately 96% being singletons. This entry is derived from a study of shared clonotypes between healthy human individuals. Study context: The composition of the donors was a couple of women and a few men aged 18 to 49.

Cells designated naive CD8 were CD45RO-negative and were positively selected for CCR7, with terminally differentiated effector memory CD45RA+ cells excluded. This receptor was identified in a woman under 40 in good health. The gene calls are TRBV27 and TRBJ1-1, with D perhaps TRBD1 (5 bases). Specimen: naive CD8+ T cells sorted from blood. This chain's CDR3 is CASSTGRGNTEAFF. Written as DNA, the CDR3 is TGTGCCAGCAGTACAGGACGGGGGAACACTGAAGCTTTCTTT.